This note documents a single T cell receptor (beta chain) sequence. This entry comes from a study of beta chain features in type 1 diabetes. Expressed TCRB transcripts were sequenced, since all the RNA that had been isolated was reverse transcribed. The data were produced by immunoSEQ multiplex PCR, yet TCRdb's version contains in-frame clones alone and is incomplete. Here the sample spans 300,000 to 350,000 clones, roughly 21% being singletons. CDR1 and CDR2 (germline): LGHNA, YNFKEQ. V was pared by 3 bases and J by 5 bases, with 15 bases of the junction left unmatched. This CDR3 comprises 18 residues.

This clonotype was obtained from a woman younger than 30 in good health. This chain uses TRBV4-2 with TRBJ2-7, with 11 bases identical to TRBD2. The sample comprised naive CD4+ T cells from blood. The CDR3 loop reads CASSHQGQASGGLDEQYF. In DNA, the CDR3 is TGTGCCAGCAGCCACCAGGGACAGGCTAGCGGGGGGTTGGACGAGCAGTACTTC.